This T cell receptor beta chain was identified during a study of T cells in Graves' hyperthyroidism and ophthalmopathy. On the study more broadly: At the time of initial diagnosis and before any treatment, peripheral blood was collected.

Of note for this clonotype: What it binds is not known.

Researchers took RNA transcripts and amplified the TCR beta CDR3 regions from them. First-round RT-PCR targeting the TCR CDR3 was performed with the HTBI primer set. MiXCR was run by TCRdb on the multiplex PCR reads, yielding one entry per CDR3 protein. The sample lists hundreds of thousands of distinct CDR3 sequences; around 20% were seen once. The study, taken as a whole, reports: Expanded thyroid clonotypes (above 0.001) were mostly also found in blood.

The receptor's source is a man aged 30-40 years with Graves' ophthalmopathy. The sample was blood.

CDR3 residues: CASGLGYRGDTQYF. In DNA form, the CDR3 reads TGTGCTAGTGGCCTGGGGTACAGGGGAGATACGCAGTATTTT. The chain joins TRBV12-5 to TRBJ2-3; TRBD1 matches 7 bases. Germline values: CDR1 LGHNT, CDR2 FRNRAP. The CDR3 extends over 14 amino acids. V was clipped by 6 bases and J by 5 bases; unmatched bases: 8.